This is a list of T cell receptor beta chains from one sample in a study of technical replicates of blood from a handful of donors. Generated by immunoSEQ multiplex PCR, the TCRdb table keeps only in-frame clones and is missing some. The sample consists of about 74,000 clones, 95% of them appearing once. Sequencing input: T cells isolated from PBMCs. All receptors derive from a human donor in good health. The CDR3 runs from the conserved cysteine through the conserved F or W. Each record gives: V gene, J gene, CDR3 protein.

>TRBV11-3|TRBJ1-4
CASSLRFEKLFF
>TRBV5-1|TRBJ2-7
CASSLGSGAYEQYF
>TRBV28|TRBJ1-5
CASSPRQGSNQPQHF
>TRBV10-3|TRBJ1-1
CAISESTGQGAGANTEAFF
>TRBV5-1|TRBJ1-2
CASSLWVSGLDTNYGYTF
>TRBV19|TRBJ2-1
CASSIGGREVNEQFF
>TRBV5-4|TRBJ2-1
CASSFFSEVPQLQFF
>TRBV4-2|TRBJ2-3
CASSQDPPLLSGRAVPDTQYF
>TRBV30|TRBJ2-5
CAWSVRAGRWTQYF
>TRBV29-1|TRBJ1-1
CSVEGQGWVNTEAFF
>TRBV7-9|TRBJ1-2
CASSLISTGGFGGYTF
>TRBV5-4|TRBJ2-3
CASSLTGLGGDSYTQYF
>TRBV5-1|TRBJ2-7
CASSLQERGGFTYEQYF
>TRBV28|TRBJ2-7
CASSLRVLAGQNYYEQYF
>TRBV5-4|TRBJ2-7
CASSLGGLAGDEQYF
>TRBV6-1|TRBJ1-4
CASRRDRVEKLFF
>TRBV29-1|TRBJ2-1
CSVRSGAYNEQFF
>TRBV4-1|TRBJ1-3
CASSLGEGQGLNTIYF
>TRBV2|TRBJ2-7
CASSGVGGASYEQYF
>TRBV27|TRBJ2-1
CASTMSSMDNEQFF
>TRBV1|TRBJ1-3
CTSSHSGSYSGNTIYF
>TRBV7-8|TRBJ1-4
CASSPRQGREKLFF
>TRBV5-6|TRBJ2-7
CASSSGNYEQYF
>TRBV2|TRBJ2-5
CASSQPTSGGEETQYF
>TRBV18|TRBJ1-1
CASLEQSMNTEAFF
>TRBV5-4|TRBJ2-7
CASSFGVHEQYF
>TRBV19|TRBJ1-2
CASSVSGQGSGYTF
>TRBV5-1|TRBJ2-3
CASSLGTRLEDTQYF
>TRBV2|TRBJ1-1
CASSQQGAGTEAFF
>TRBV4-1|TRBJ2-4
CASSQDQQGPIQYF
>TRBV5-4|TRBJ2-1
CASSRVAGGSPNEQFF
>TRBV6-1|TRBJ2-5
CASSSGQEETQYF
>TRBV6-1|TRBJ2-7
CASSEPGQGNYEQYF
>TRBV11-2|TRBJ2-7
CASSLGLVSLEQYF
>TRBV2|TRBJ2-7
CASSYRDRIYEQYF
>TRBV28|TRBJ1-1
CASSYPGQGLEAFF
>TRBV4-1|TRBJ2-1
CASSYGQGLLREQFF
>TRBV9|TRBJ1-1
CASSVGRANTEAFF
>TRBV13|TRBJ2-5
CASSYSGVKKETQYF
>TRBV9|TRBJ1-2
CASSPGQTVYGYTF
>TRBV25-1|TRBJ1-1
CASRRDRGLSNTEAFF
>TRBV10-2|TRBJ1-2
CASKSGGSAYGYTF